The 22 T cell receptor beta chains below come from one sample, sequenced in a study of shared clonotypes between healthy human individuals. Libraries were prepared by immunoSEQ multiplex PCR; TCRdb keeps only in-frame clonotypes and omits some of them. The sample lists approximately 530,000 clones; more than 95% were seen once. Sequenced input: naive CD4+ T cells sorted from blood. The sample's subset: CD45RA+ positively selected. Receptors were obtained from a woman aged 25 to 39 in good health.

V and J are TRBV5-1 and TRBJ2-3; 13 bases map to TRBD2. CDR1 SGHRS and CDR2 YFSETQ come from the germline V gene. The length of the CDR3 is 18 residues. The J segment lost 1 base and the V segment lost 0 bases, leaving 5 bases of the junction unmatched. The CDR3 region is CASSLAYTSGRGTDTQYF. The DNA for the CDR3 is TGCGCCAGCAGCTTGGCCTACACTAGCGGGAGGGGCACAGATACGCAGTATTTT.

A single count supports this clone. The chain uses TRBV28 and TRBJ1-5; 8 nucleotides agree with TRBD1. Germline values: CDR1 MDHEN, CDR2 SYDVKM. The CDR3 is made up of 15 amino acids. V shed 6 bases and J 2 bases; nucleotides not matched to a gene: 6. The CDR3: CASRVQGGGNQPQHF. The CDR3, as DNA: TGTGCCAGCAGAGTACAGGGGGGCGGCAATCAGCCCCAGCATTTT.

The chain employs TRBV27 and TRBJ2-1; D gene uncertain. This CDR3 contains 15 residues. CDR1 and CDR2 from the germline V gene are MNHEY and SMNVEV (reference sequence). Between the trimmed V and J ends, which lost 5 bases and 0 bases, there was a span of 11 bases. The CDR3 loop reads CASSNSYGSYNEQFF. CDR3 DNA: TGTGCCAGCAGTAACAGCTATGGCTCCTACAATGAGCAGTTCTTC.

The J gene is TRBJ2-5, the V gene TRBV11-2; 7 bases map to TRBD1. Germline CDR1 SGHAT, CDR2 FQNNGV. The length of the CDR3 is 13 residues. The V and J ends lost 5 bases and 1 base, in that order; junction bases with no gene match: 1. CDR3 region: CASSRTGQETQYF. As DNA, the CDR3 is TGTGCCAGCAGCCGGACAGGCCAAGAGACCCAGTACTTC. The complete variable domain, with remaining parts taken from reference TRBV11-2 and TRBJ2-5, reads EAGVAQSPRYKIIEKRQSVAFWCNPISGHATLYWYQQILGQGPKLLIQFQNNGVVDDSQLPKDRFSAERLKGVDSTLKIQPAKLEDSAVYLCASSRTGQETQYFGPGTRLLVL.

V is TRBV11-2 and J is TRBJ1-2, with D unclear. Germline loops: CDR1 SGHAT, CDR2 FQNNGV. V lost 3 bases and J 3 bases, leaving 5 bases between the germline ends. There are 12 residues in the CDR3. For the CDR3, the DNA is TGTGCCAGCAGCTTTGTCCACTATGGCTACACCTTC. Translated, it gives CASSFVHYGYTF.

The rearrangement uses TRBV7-2 and TRBJ2-7; D may be TRBD2 (5 bases). Trimming pared 6 bases from V and 1 base from J, leaving 22 bases between. Germline CDR1 SGHTA, CDR2 FQGNSA. The CDR3 contains 17 residues. CDR3 bases: TGTGCCAGCAGGCTCCAGCCAGGAGGCCCATCTTCCTACGAGCAGTACTTC. This translates into CASRLQPGGPSSYEQYF. The full variable domain, its missing parts supplied by reference TRBV7-2 and TRBJ2-7, is GAGVSQSPSNKVTEKGKDVELRCDPISGHTALYWYRQSLGQGLEFLIYFQGNSAPDKSGLPSDRFSAERTGGSVSTLTIQRTQQEDSAVYLCASRLQPGGPSSYEQYFGPGTRLTVT.

V gene TRBV5-4 combines with J gene TRBJ2-1; D is perhaps TRBD2 (6 bases). Germline V gene lookup returns CDR1 SGHNT and CDR2 YYREEE (reference sequence). This CDR3 is 13 amino acids long. Trimming shortened V by 3 bases and J by 5 bases, and 9 bases separated the two germline ends. The CDR3 region has the DNA TGTGCCAGCAGCTGGAGGGCGGACAATGAGCAGTTCTTC. Residues: CASSWRADNEQFF.

This clone turned up a few times. The chain links TRBV18 to TRBJ2-1, with 9 bases identical to TRBD1. Germline V gene data show CDR1 as KGHSH and CDR2 as LQKENI. The CDR3 length is 14 residues. Trimming at V came to 8 bases and at J to 7 bases, leaving 9 bases not matched to a gene. The CDR3 nucleotides are TGTGCCAGCACCCCCGGGACAGGGTGGAATGAGCAGTTCTTC. Its protein product is CASTPGTGWNEQFF.

The rearrangement uses TRBV6-5 and TRBJ2-2, with 8 bases fitting TRBD1. The CDR3 runs 15 residues. The germline V gene has CDR1 MNHEY and CDR2 SVGAGI. V shed 5 bases, J shed 1 base, and the junction held 3 bases outside the gene matches. In nucleotides, the CDR3 is TGTGCCAGCAGTACAGACAGGGGGAACACCGGGGAGCTGTTTTTT. It specifies CASSTDRGNTGELFF.

V gene TRBV10-1 combines with J gene TRBJ1-5, with TRBD1 matching 10 bases. CDR3 length equals 13 residues. Germline CDR1 and CDR2: WNHNN and SYGVQD (reference sequence). V gave up 4 bases and J gave up 8 bases; unmatched junction bases: 2. CDR3 protein: CASSGQGAEPQHF. In DNA, the CDR3 is TGCGCCAGCAGTGGACAGGGGGCTGAGCCCCAGCATTTT.

This chain's CDR3 is CAGVAGELFF. CDR3 bases: TGTGCCGGGGTAGCCGGGGAGCTGTTTTTT. The gene calls are TRBV6-5 and TRBJ2-2; D is undetermined. Trimming took off 11 bases at V and 6 bases at J, with 7 bases between the two ends. Germline CDR1 reads MNHEY; CDR2 reads SVGAGI. The CDR3 runs to 10 residues.

This sequence joins TRBV7-9 and TRBJ2-3; D remains unclear. The ends were cut back, 5 bases at V and 2 bases at J, with 5 bases in the middle. CDR3 size: 12 residues. Germline V gene sequence: CDR1 SEHNR, CDR2 FQNEAQ (reference sequence). CDR3 nucleotides: TGTGCCAGCAGCCCAGACACAGATACGCAGTATTTT. Translating it yields CASSPDTDTQYF.

This clone was observed a single time. J is TRBJ2-5 and V is TRBV18; 12 nucleotides line up with TRBD2. J gave up 4 bases and V 2 bases, and 5 bases lay outside the gene matches. Germline assignment: CDR1 KGHSH and CDR2 LQKENI. This CDR3 spans 16 amino acids. The CDR3 spells CASSPRLAGGSETQYF. CDR3 DNA: TGTGCCAGCTCACCAAGGCTAGCGGGAGGGTCAGAGACCCAGTACTTC.

The chain couples TRBV10-1 to TRBJ2-5; 13 bases fit TRBD2. Germline-derived CDR1 and CDR2 are WNHNN and SYGVQD (reference sequence). This CDR3 is 16 amino acids long. After removal of 3 bases from V and 3 bases from J, the junction contained 4 bases not matched to a gene. The chain's CDR3 is CASSDQGLAGKETQYF. In DNA form, the CDR3 reads TGCGCCAGCAGTGACCAGGGACTAGCGGGAAAAGAGACCCAGTACTTC.

The chain couples TRBV9 to TRBJ2-5; D perhaps matches TRBD1 (5 bases). Germline V gene lookup returns CDR1 SGDLS and CDR2 YYNGEE. The CDR3 runs to 13 residues. The ends were cut back, 2 bases at V and 4 bases at J, with 9 bases in the middle. This CDR3 is CASSVGQIETQYF. CDR3 sequence (DNA): TGTGCCAGCAGCGTGGGGCAGATAGAGACCCAGTACTTC.

The chain carries TRBV28 and TRBJ2-5; 8 bases are a match to TRBD2. Germline V gene sequence: CDR1 MDHEN, CDR2 SYDVKM. Unmatched junction bases numbered 13, after V lost 7 bases and J lost 6 bases. This CDR3 has 15 residues. CDR3 sequence reads: CASNGSGSGRKTQYF. The CDR3 DNA follows: TGTGCCAGCAACGGGAGCGGGAGCGGCAGAAAGACCCAGTACTTC.

This chain joins TRBV27 and TRBJ1-1; a possible D gene is TRBD1 (5 bases). CDR3 size: 14 residues. V gave up 2 bases and J gave up 5 bases, with 12 bases separating them. Germline V CDR1 and CDR2: MNHEY, SMNVEV (reference sequence). This CDR3 reads CASSLRGDATEAFF. In nucleotides, the CDR3 is TGTGCCAGCAGTTTAAGAGGGGATGCGACTGAAGCTTTCTTT.

The V and J genes are TRBV18 and TRBJ2-2, with 9 bases aligning to TRBD1. This CDR3 is 15 amino acids long. J was trimmed by 7 bases and V by 6 bases; bases with no gene match: 9. Germline V gives CDR1 KGHSH, CDR2 LQKENI. This CDR3 reads CASSLRTGDVGELFF. As DNA, the CDR3 is TGTGCCAGCTCGTTACGGACAGGGGACGTCGGGGAGCTGTTTTTT.

A single count supports this clone. This chain uses TRBV2 with TRBJ1-2; D gene uncertain. This CDR3 has 14 residues. CDR1 and CDR2 from the germline V gene are SNHLY and FYNNEI. V was clipped by 1 base and J by 8 bases, with 14 bases between them. CDR3 region: CASSEVRQAQGYTF. CDR3 bases: TGTGCCAGCAGTGAAGTTAGGCAGGCGCAGGGCTACACCTTC.

The chain uses TRBV7-2 and TRBJ2-2; tentatively, D is TRBD2 (6 bases). Germline V gives CDR1 SGHTA, CDR2 FQGNSA. CDR3 length equals 16 residues. V was pared by 2 bases and J by 0 bases, with 10 bases between. The CDR3 spells CASSLRRDPNTGELFF. The CDR3 nucleotides are TGTGCCAGCAGCTTAAGGCGGGATCCGAACACCGGGGAGCTGTTTTTT.

The rearrangement joins TRBV19 to TRBJ1-2, with TRBD1 matching 8 bases. Looked up from germline, CDR1 is LNHDA and CDR2 is SQIVND (reference sequence). V trimming: 10 bases; J trimming: 4 bases; junction bases outside the gene matches: 8. This CDR3 comprises 13 residues. The CDR3 reads CATWAGGSYGYTF. In DNA form, the CDR3 reads TGTGCCACATGGGCAGGGGGCAGCTATGGCTACACCTTC. Variable domain in full (rest from reference TRBV19 and TRBJ1-2): DGGITQSPKYLFRKEGQNVTLSCEQNLNHDAMYWYRQDPGQGLRLIYYSQIVNDFQKGDIAEGYSVSREKKESFPLTVTSAQKNPTAFYLCATWAGGSYGYTFGSGTRLTVV.

CDR3 residues: CASSIDIGPSGANVLTF. As DNA, the CDR3 is TGTGCCAGTAGTATAGACATCGGCCCTTCTGGGGCCAACGTCCTGACTTTC. The chain couples TRBV19 to TRBJ2-6; the D is unclear. Germline V lookup: CDR1 LNHDA, CDR2 SQIVND (reference sequence). The CDR3 is 17 residues long. V was clipped by 0 bases and J by 1 base, with 10 bases between them.